In this sample, the clone carrying this T cell receptor beta chain turned up many times. This sample is drawn from a study of regulatory T cells in long-lasting Graves disease. Researchers made TCR beta libraries by using iRepertoire HTBI primers and running Arm-PCR on CDR3 regions. TCRdb recomputed calls from the multiplex PCR reads with MiXCR, one row per CDR3 protein. The table has some 220,000 distinct CDR3 sequences, roughly 19% seen once. Time point of the sample: newly diagnosed GD, antithyroid drugs for less than 3 months. Construction of the TCR library relied on RNA isolated from PBMCs. Blood from the periphery, approximately 8.5 milliliters in all, was drawn into EDTA tubes. In germline, CDR1 is ENHRY, CDR2 SYGVKD. Between the trimmed V and J ends, which lost 6 bases and 4 bases, there was a span of 10 bases. The CDR3 extends over 13 amino acids. These same data were also listed under a study on T cells in Graves' hyperthyroidism and ophthalmopathy.

This sequence was found in a woman aged 25 to 39 with Graves disease. The rearrangement uses TRBV10-3 and TRBJ1-5; tentative D call: TRBD1 (6 bases). Here the sequenced sample was peripheral blood mononuclear cells (PBMCs), taken at new diagnosis, from a patient treated with antithyroid drugs. The CDR3 here is CAISPTGNQPQHF. DNA of the CDR3: TGTGCCATCAGCCCGACAGGTAATCAGCCCCAGCATTTT.